This entry lists 24 T cell receptor beta chains sequenced from one sample in a study of cytomegalovirus exposure and HLA in healthy donors. Primers: 60 Vbeta forward and 13 Jbeta reverse. TCRdb's copy holds only in-frame clones and misses some; the assay was immunoSEQ multiplex PCR. The sample shows under 200,000 clones, approximately 85% of them seen only once. Material: PBMCs. The receptor set was obtained from a man younger than 35 in good health and CMV-seropositive.

The J gene is TRBJ2-1, the V gene TRBV28; TRBD1 agrees at 7 bases. Germline CDR1 and CDR2: MDHEN and SYDVKM. V lost 5 bases to trimming and J lost 10 bases; unmatched junction nucleotides: 11. The CDR3 loop spans 14 amino acids. The CDR3 coding sequence is TGTGCCAGCAGTGAACAACAGGGGATTGGGGAGCAGTTCTTC. This codes for CASSEQQGIGEQFF.

The chain carries TRBV28 and TRBJ1-2; TRBD1 might be the D (6 bases). The germline V gene has CDR1 MDHEN and CDR2 SYDVKM. This CDR3 has 13 amino acids. V lost 1 base to trimming and J lost 4 bases, with 7 bases between them. The CDR3 loop is CASSLSGVYGYTF. CDR3 sequence (DNA): TGTGCCAGCAGTTTATCAGGGGTCTATGGCTACACCTTC.

The V and J genes are TRBV2 and TRBJ1-2; 11 positions match TRBD1. The V gene's germline CDR1 is SNHLY and CDR2 FYNNEI. The CDR3 covers 16 residues. After removal of 4 bases from V and 0 bases from J, the junction contained 4 bases not matched to a gene. For the CDR3, the DNA is TGTGCCAGCAGTGGAATGGGACAGGGGGCTAACTATGGCTACACCTTC. Translation gives CASSGMGQGANYGYTF.

DNA of the CDR3: TGTGCCAGCACGGCGGGTAACTATGGCTACACCTTC. This gives the protein CASTAGNYGYTF. The chain employs TRBV9 and TRBJ1-2; unclear D gene. The CDR3 is made up of 12 amino acids. Trimming removed 6 bases at V and 1 base at J, with 7 bases between. Germline assignment: CDR1 SGDLS and CDR2 YYNGEE. Based on the CDR3 plus reference TRBV9 and TRBJ1-2, the full variable domain is DSGVTQTPKHLITATGQRVTLRCSPRSGDLSVYWYQQSLDQGLQFLIQYYNGEERAKGNILERFSAQQFPDLHSELNLSSLELGDSALYFCASTAGNYGYTFGSGTRLTVV.

The rearrangement uses TRBV19 and TRBJ1-5, with TRBD1 identical over 9 bases. Germline CDR1 LNHDA, CDR2 SQIVND (reference sequence). The CDR3 loop spans 14 amino acids. V trimming: 6 bases; J trimming: 6 bases; junction bases outside the gene matches: 6. The CDR3 loop reads CASRETGGFQPQHF. Here the CDR3 DNA reads TGTGCCAGTAGGGAGACAGGGGGTTTTCAGCCCCAGCATTTT.

The chain links TRBV19 to TRBJ2-7; 8 nucleotides align to TRBD1. After removal of 7 bases from V and 0 bases from J, the junction contained 14 bases not matched to a gene. This CDR3 has 17 amino acids. From germline, CDR1 is LNHDA and CDR2 SQIVND (reference sequence). The CDR3: CASTLKPGQGSSYEQYF. In DNA form, the CDR3 reads TGTGCCAGTACCCTCAAGCCCGGACAGGGAAGCTCCTACGAGCAGTACTTC.

The chain carries TRBV6-5 and TRBJ2-7; D uncertain. CDR3 length: 15 amino acids. Germline V lookup: CDR1 MNHEY, CDR2 SVGAGI. Trimming cost V 2 bases and J 1 base, with 12 bases left between them. The CDR3 coding sequence is TGTGCCAGCAGTTACGAGCCTTCGAGATCCTACGAGCAGTACTTC. Protein product: CASSYEPSRSYEQYF.

On this clone itself: One end of the junction fails to match germline, which may point to a read error. The chain couples TRBV7-2 to TRBJ2-3; 8 nucleotides line up with TRBD2. The CDR3 is 15 amino acids. Germline V CDR1 and CDR2: SGHTA, FQGNSA. CDR3 bases: TGTGTCAGCAGCTTAGTCTCGGGGGGGGCAGATACGCAGTATTTT. This gives the protein CVSSLVSGGADTQYF.

V is TRBV30 and J is TRBJ2-5; 9 bases align to TRBD1. CDR1 and CDR2 from the germline V gene are GTSNPN and SVGIG (reference sequence). V was clipped by 4 bases and J by 5 bases; unmatched bases: 8. The CDR3 extends over 14 amino acids. The CDR3 reads CAWTQGAAGETQYF. Here the CDR3 DNA reads TGTGCCTGGACACAGGGGGCTGCGGGCGAGACCCAGTACTTC.

CDR3 sequence: CASSVGRSQETQYF. CDR3 nucleotide sequence: TGTGCCAGCAGCGTAGGGAGGTCCCAAGAGACCCAGTACTTC. The V gene is TRBV9, the J gene TRBJ2-5; D possibly corresponds to TRBD2 (5 bases). Trimming took 0 bases from V and 1 from J, leaving 7 bases between them. CDR1 is SGDLS and CDR2 is YYNGEE in the germline V gene. This CDR3 region has 14 residues.

This chain links TRBV7-2 with TRBJ2-3; unclear D gene. With 0 bases removed from V and 6 bases from J, the gap between germline ends came to 10 bases. The CDR3 covers 14 residues. Germline lookup yields CDR1 SGHTA and CDR2 FQGNSA. The CDR3 loop reads CASSLAAPGDTQYF. CDR3 nucleotides: TGTGCCAGCAGCTTAGCGGCCCCCGGGGATACGCAGTATTTT.

This clone has a handful of counts. The V call is TRBV7-2, the J call TRBJ2-1, with D possibly being TRBD2 (5 bases). The V gene lost 5 bases and the J gene lost 8 bases, with 13 bases spanning the gap. Germline CDR1 reads SGHTA; CDR2 reads FQGNSA. The CDR3 has 13 residues. Here the CDR3 reads CASSRRPGDEQFF. CDR3 DNA: TGTGCCAGCAGCCGACGTCCCGGGGATGAGCAGTTCTTC.

The genes are TRBV7-6 and TRBJ1-6; the D gene is possibly TRBD1 (5 bases). In germline, CDR1 is SGHVS, CDR2 FNYEAQ. V lost 2 bases, J lost 8 bases, and 13 bases lay in between. The CDR3 is 15 residues long. CDR3 nucleotide sequence: TGTGCCAGCAGCTTAAGGGGCAGGGAAGATTCACCCCTCCACTTT. It specifies CASSLRGREDSPLHF.

This chain joins TRBV10-3 and TRBJ2-6; 7 nucleotides match TRBD1. CDR3 length equals 18 residues. Trimming removed 5 bases from V and 0 bases from J; junction bases left unmatched: 10. Germline CDR1 reads ENHRY; CDR2 reads SYGVKD. The CDR3 nucleotides are TGTGCCATCAGTATCCCGGACAGGCTAATCTCTGGGGCCAACGTCCTGACTTTC. This codes for CAISIPDRLISGANVLTF.

This clone was seen only once. J is TRBJ2-7 and V is TRBV18; no reliable D call. The V gene's germline CDR1 is KGHSH and CDR2 LQKENI. The length of the CDR3 is 15 residues. Trimming left V 3 bases short and J 1 base short, with 13 bases between. CDR3: CASSPPGSTSYEQYF. CDR3 coding DNA: TGTGCCAGCTCACCTCCGGGTTCCACTTCCTACGAGCAGTACTTC.

Concerning this clone: The junction and the germline gene differ at one end; a read error may be behind it. The sample has other DNA sequences that encode this CDR3 too. V is TRBV5-1 and J is TRBJ2-2; 10 bases line up with TRBD1. This CDR3 has 17 amino acids. Germline-derived CDR1 and CDR2 are SGHRS and YFSETQ. The CDR3 sequence is CASSLGWDRGDTGELFF. CDR3 DNA: TGCGCCAGCAGTTTGGGCTGGGACAGGGGTGACACCGGGGAGCTGTTTTTT.

DNA for the CDR3: TGCGCCAGCAGCCACGGACAGGGGGTCACCGAGCAGTACTTC. Protein sequence: CASSHGQGVTEQYF. The chain is built from TRBV4-1 and TRBJ2-7, with 10 bases aligning to TRBD1. The germline V gene encodes CDR1 MGHRA and CDR2 YSYEKL. Germline trimming cut 3 bases from V and 6 bases from J; bases unmatched to any gene: 5. This CDR3 has 14 residues.

This chain uses TRBV7-8 with TRBJ1-1; tentative D call: TRBD1 (5 bases). V was trimmed by 4 bases and J by 0 bases, leaving 9 bases between them. The CDR3 loop spans 14 amino acids. Germline CDR1 and CDR2: SGHVS and FQNEAQ. This CDR3 is CASSSTELNTEAFF. CDR3 nucleotide sequence: TGTGCCAGCAGCTCGACAGAATTGAACACTGAAGCTTTCTTT. Together with reference TRBV7-8 and TRBJ1-1, the CDR3 gives the full variable domain: GAGVSQSPRYKVAKRGQDVALRCDPISGHVSLFWYQQALGQGPEFLTYFQNEAQLDKSGLPSDRFFAERPEGSVSTLKIQRTQQEDSAVYLCASSSTELNTEAFFGQGTRLTVV.

This chain joins TRBV10-1 and TRBJ2-3; 10 bases match TRBD2. Germline trimming cut 2 bases from V and 6 bases from J; bases unmatched to any gene: 14. CDR3 length: 18 residues. Germline V gives CDR1 WNHNN, CDR2 SYGVQD (reference sequence). The CDR3 reads CASSEGGGLAVGGDTQYF. CDR3 in DNA: TGCGCCAGCAGTGAGGGTGGTGGACTAGCGGTGGGTGGGGATACGCAGTATTTT.

Details on this clone: The identical CDR3 is also encoded by other nucleotide sequences in the sample. The CDR3 loop reads CASSVGAGNTEAFF. The CDR3 DNA is TGTGCCAGCAGCGTAGGGGCAGGGAACACTGAAGCTTTCTTT. The chain is built from TRBV9 and TRBJ1-1, with D unresolved. Germline loops: CDR1 SGDLS, CDR2 YYNGEE. The CDR3 consists of 14 residues. The ends were cut back, 0 bases at V and 1 base at J, with 7 bases in the middle.

The DNA for the CDR3 is TGTGCTAGTGGGGCGGCCAGGGGGTACAATGAGCAGTTCTTC. Translated, it gives CASGAARGYNEQFF. V usage is TRBV12-5 and J usage is TRBJ2-1, with 7 bases fitting TRBD1. V gave up 6 bases and J gave up 4 bases; unmatched junction bases: 6. The CDR3 loop spans 14 amino acids. CDR1 LGHNT and CDR2 FRNRAP come from the germline V gene.

The chain is built from TRBV13 and TRBJ2-4; 8 bases align to TRBD1. Trimming at V came to 2 bases and at J to 4 bases, leaving 7 bases not matched to a gene. CDR3 length: 16 residues. Per the germline V gene, CDR1 is PRHDT and CDR2 is FYEKMQ (reference sequence). CDR3 in DNA: TGTGCCAGCAGCTTAACTGACGGACAGGGTAAAAACATTCAGTACTTC. It codes for CASSLTDGQGKNIQYF.

The rearrangement links TRBV5-6 to TRBJ1-3; maybe TRBD1 (5 bases). The germline V and J ends were trimmed by 4 bases and 2 bases, with 13 bases remaining between them. The CDR3 covers 15 residues. Germline lookup yields CDR1 SGHDT and CDR2 YYEEEE. CDR3 nucleotides: TGTGCCAGCAGCAGGGGCTGGACGGCTGGAAACACCATATATTTT. Protein sequence: CASSRGWTAGNTIYF.

The chain joins TRBV19 to TRBJ1-3, with a possible D match to TRBD1 (6 bases). Germline lookup yields CDR1 LNHDA and CDR2 SQIVND (reference sequence). Trimming took off 2 bases at V and 3 bases at J, with 23 bases between the two ends. The CDR3 consists of 19 residues. In DNA form, the CDR3 reads TGTGCCAGTAGTATATATGGTTGGCGGGGGCGATTGGATGGAAACACCATATATTTT. Translating it yields CASSIYGWRGRLDGNTIYF.